These 26 T cell receptor beta chains share one sample of origin, sequenced in a study of shared clonotypes between healthy human individuals. Naive CD8 cells comprised CD45RO-negative, CCR7-positively selected cells, excluding terminally differentiated effector memory CD45RA+ cells. The protocol was immunoSEQ multiplex PCR, while the TCRdb copy is restricted to in-frame clones and leaves out a portion. The profile shows about 1,900,000 clones, 85% to 95% of them singletons. The sample consisted of naive CD8+ T cells sorted from blood. The receptor set was obtained from a man in his late teens or twenties in good health.

This clone appeared once. The rearrangement uses TRBV19 and TRBJ2-3; D may be TRBD2 (5 bases). Germline V gene sequence: CDR1 LNHDA, CDR2 SQIVND (reference sequence). The CDR3 has 15 residues. Between the trimmed V and J ends, which lost 3 bases and 5 bases, there was a span of 15 bases. The CDR3 loop is CASSILDSGKDTQYF. The CDR3 region has the DNA TGTGCCAGTAGTATCCTAGACTCGGGGAAAGATACGCAGTATTTT.

The chain joins TRBV27 to TRBJ2-7; D gene ambiguous. Germline loops: CDR1 MNHEY, CDR2 SMNVEV (reference sequence). The CDR3 runs to 16 residues. V was shortened by 5 bases and J by 4 bases, with 21 bases between the two germline ends. The CDR3 sequence: CASSLVGPQPLYEQYF. The DNA for the CDR3 is TGTGCCAGCAGTCTCGTCGGCCCTCAACCGCTATACGAGCAGTACTTC.

The chain recombines TRBV29-1 with TRBJ2-7, with a tentative D call TRBD1 (7 bases). The germline gives CDR1 SQVTM, CDR2 ANQGSEA. This CDR3 has 13 residues. Trimming took 5 bases from V and 4 from J, leaving 15 bases between them. The CDR3 here is CSVKTGREYEQYF. The CDR3 nucleotides are TGCAGCGTTAAGACAGGGCGGGAATACGAGCAGTACTTC.

The chain joins TRBV30 to TRBJ2-1, with a tentative D call TRBD1 (5 bases). Germline lookup yields CDR1 GTSNPN and CDR2 SVGIG (reference sequence). The CDR3 runs to 12 residues. In DNA, the CDR3 is TGTGCGGTGGATTCAGGGTTCGATGAGCAGTTCTTC. This translates into CAVDSGFDEQFF.

This chain joins TRBV10-3 and TRBJ2-7, with D tentatively TRBD1 (7 bases). The germline gives CDR1 ENHRY, CDR2 SYGVKD. Between the trimmed V and J ends, which lost 9 bases and 6 bases, there was a span of 33 bases. The length of the CDR3 is 18 residues. CDR3 nucleotide sequence: TGTGCCATAGGGGAGGTTGAGGGGGCGCAACTCTTCAGTGGCGAGCAGTACTTC. It codes for CAIGEVEGAQLFSGEQYF.

The chain employs TRBV19 and TRBJ1-1; no clear D gene. The CDR3 is made up of 15 amino acids. V gave up 1 base and J gave up 0 bases, with 9 bases separating them. Per the germline V gene, CDR1 is LNHDA and CDR2 is SQIVND (reference sequence). CDR3 residues: CASSIGRTLNTEAFF. CDR3 nucleotides: TGTGCCAGTAGTATAGGTCGGACCTTGAACACTGAAGCTTTCTTT.

This chain uses TRBV6-1 with TRBJ2-1; D may be TRBD2 (6 bases). This CDR3 has 15 residues. V was shortened by 4 bases and J by 5 bases, with 15 bases between the two germline ends. Germline values: CDR1 MNHNS, CDR2 SASEGT. The CDR3 loop is CASSVAGTPHNEQFF. In nucleotides, the CDR3 is TGTGCCAGCAGTGTGGCGGGAACGCCCCACAATGAGCAGTTCTTC.

This chain connects TRBV29-1 to TRBJ1-1, with D uncertain. CDR1 is SQVTM and CDR2 is ANQGSEA in the germline V gene. CDR3 length: 8 amino acids. In nucleotides, the CDR3 is TGCGCAGCCGTTGAAGCTTTCTTT. The encoded protein is CAAVEAFF.

Notes on this clone: At the DNA level, this CDR3 is encoded by other sequences in the same sample as well. The chain recombines TRBV6-5 with TRBJ2-3; weak D call: TRBD2 (6 bases). Germline CDR1 and CDR2: MNHEY and SVGAGI. This CDR3 contains 14 residues. The ends were cut back, 6 bases at V and 0 bases at J, with 10 bases in the middle. The CDR3 sequence: CASSRSGSTDTQYF. The CDR3 nucleotides read TGTGCCAGCAGCCGCAGCGGGAGCACAGATACGCAGTATTTT.

With respect to this clone: Other DNA sequences in this sample translate to the same CDR3. The V gene is TRBV9, the J gene TRBJ1-1; D is unresolved. CDR3 length: 14 residues. V lost 0 bases, J lost 4 bases, and 10 bases lay in between. Germline assignment: CDR1 SGDLS and CDR2 YYNGEE. This CDR3 reads CASSVGGVPTEAFF. The CDR3 DNA is TGTGCCAGCAGCGTAGGTGGGGTACCCACTGAAGCTTTCTTT.

As DNA, the CDR3 is TGTGCCAGCAGCCCCTGGGACTTGTCCACAGATACGCAGTATTTT. This codes for CASSPWDLSTDTQYF. The chain uses TRBV9 and TRBJ2-3, with a weak D call TRBD2 (6 bases). This CDR3 contains 15 residues. V was pared by 4 bases and J by 2 bases, with 14 bases between. Germline-derived CDR1 and CDR2 are SGDLS and YYNGEE.

On this clone: At one end, the junction sequence differs from germline, possibly due to a read error. V is TRBV10-2 and J is TRBJ2-5, with a tentative D call TRBD1 (5 bases). Per the germline V gene, CDR1 is WSHSY and CDR2 is SAAADI. The CDR3 extends over 12 amino acids. The CDR3 loop is CASTHRREAQYF. CDR3 in DNA: TGCGCCAGCACCCACAGGCGAGAGGCCCAGTACTTC.

The chain is built from TRBV10-1 and TRBJ1-3; TRBD1 might be the D (5 bases). Trimming pared 0 bases from V and 0 bases from J, leaving 12 bases between. The germline gives CDR1 WNHNN, CDR2 SYGVQD (reference sequence). The CDR3 sequence is 17 residues long. CDR3: CASSESSEGSSGNTIYF. DNA of the CDR3: TGCGCCAGCAGTGAGTCATCGGAGGGGAGCTCTGGAAACACCATATATTTT.

The chain joins TRBV6-6 to TRBJ1-4; D ambiguous. The V end lost 6 bases, the J end lost 6 bases, and 17 bases lay between the germline ends. The germline gives CDR1 MNHNY, CDR2 SVGAGI (reference sequence). The CDR3 runs 15 residues. The CDR3, as DNA: TGTGCCAGCAGCCCAGGAGAGGGCCGGCATGAAAAACTGTTTTTT. This encodes CASSPGEGRHEKLFF.

The J gene is TRBJ1-1, the V gene TRBV7-2; weak D call: TRBD1 (5 bases). CDR3 length equals 13 residues. The V gene lost 2 bases and the J gene lost 7 bases, with 11 bases spanning the gap. The germline V gene has CDR1 SGHTA and CDR2 FQGNSA. The CDR3 DNA is TGTGCCAGCAGCTTATCAGGGATGGTTGAAGCTTTCTTT. It is translated as CASSLSGMVEAFF.

Notes on this clone: The same CDR3 is also encoded by other DNA sequences in this sample. This rearrangement joins TRBV27 to TRBJ2-1, with 12 bases that match TRBD2. Trimming at V came to 6 bases and at J to 4 bases, leaving 4 bases not matched to a gene. CDR1 MNHEY and CDR2 SMNVEV come from the germline V gene (reference sequence). CDR3 size: 15 residues. CDR3 protein: CASSLGLAGYNEQFF. Here the CDR3 DNA reads TGTGCCAGCAGCCTAGGACTAGCGGGATACAATGAGCAGTTCTTC.

V and J are TRBV21-1 and TRBJ1-2. TRBV21-1 is reported as a pseudogene. CDR3 length: 15 residues. CDR3: CASSHPAGRSYGYTF. The CDR3 DNA reads TGTGCCAGCAGCCACCCCGCGGGCAGGAGTTATGGCTACACCTTC.

CDR3: CASSYRTGSTGELFF. In DNA, the CDR3 is TGTGCCAGCAGCTATCGGACAGGGTCCACCGGGGAGCTGTTTTTT. The rearrangement joins TRBV13 to TRBJ2-2; 8 bases match TRBD1. This CDR3 is 15 amino acids long. Trimming at V came to 4 bases and at J to 4 bases, leaving 5 bases not matched to a gene. Germline-derived CDR1 and CDR2 are PRHDT and FYEKMQ (reference sequence).

The rearrangement joins TRBV6-1 to TRBJ1-3, with D possibly matching TRBD1 (5 bases). Germline V gene data show CDR1 as MNHNS and CDR2 as SASEGT. V dropped 4 bases and J dropped 0 bases, with 10 bases sitting between them. The CDR3 contains 15 residues. In nucleotides, the CDR3 is TGTGCCAGCAGTGTACAGGCCTACTCTGGAAACACCATATATTTT. It translates to CASSVQAYSGNTIYF.

The chain uses TRBV6-1 and TRBJ1-4; D may be TRBD1 (6 bases). Looked up from germline, CDR1 is MNHNS and CDR2 is SASEGT. CDR3 length: 13 residues. The ends were cut back, 4 bases at V and 12 bases at J, with 15 bases in the middle. The DNA of the CDR3 is TGTGCCAGCAGTGTTACAAGGGGGTCGGAACTGTTTTTT. As protein: CASSVTRGSELFF.

The CDR3 nucleotides read TGTGCCAGCAGTTTATCAGGGCCCCACACCTACGAGCAGTACTTC. Encoded protein: CASSLSGPHTYEQYF. The chain carries TRBV27 and TRBJ2-7, with D unclear. Trimming left V 0 bases short and J 2 bases short, with 11 bases between. The germline gives CDR1 MNHEY, CDR2 SMNVEV (reference sequence). CDR3 size: 15 residues.

Concerning this clone: Other DNA sequences within the sample encode an identical CDR3. The V gene is TRBV4-1, the J gene TRBJ2-7, with TRBD1 identical over 8 bases. The CDR3 contains 14 residues. CDR1 and CDR2 from the germline V gene are MGHRA and YSYEKL. J was trimmed by 7 bases and V by 4 bases; bases with no gene match: 9. CDR3 in amino acids: CASSLRTGLGEQYF. CDR3 DNA: TGCGCCAGCAGCCTCCGGACAGGGTTAGGGGAGCAGTACTTC.

The chain recombines TRBV19 with TRBJ2-7; TRBD1 matches 7 bases. V dropped 6 bases and J dropped 5; count of bases not matched to a gene: 7. Germline V gene data show CDR1 as LNHDA and CDR2 as SQIVND (reference sequence). CDR3 length: 13 amino acids. The CDR3: CASRRQGQNEQYF. CDR3 DNA: TGTGCCAGTAGACGACAGGGTCAAAACGAGCAGTACTTC.

The DNA for the CDR3 is TGTGCTAGTGGTCTCCGCGGCAGCTCCTACGAGCAGTACTTC. This gives the protein CASGLRGSSYEQYF. The chain uses TRBV12-5 and TRBJ2-7; the D is unclear. Germline CDR1 reads LGHNT; CDR2 reads FRNRAP. The CDR3 extends over 14 amino acids. With 5 bases removed from V and 0 bases from J, the gap between germline ends came to 11 bases.

V usage is TRBV30 and J usage is TRBJ1-2; D might be TRBD1 (6 bases). Germline V gene sequence: CDR1 GTSNPN, CDR2 SVGIG (reference sequence). CDR3 size: 13 residues. Deletions cut 5 bases from V and 4 bases from J, with 14 bases between. CDR3 in amino acids: CAWDHREGYGYTF. CDR3 nucleotide sequence: TGTGCCTGGGACCACAGGGAAGGCTATGGCTACACCTTC.

Regarding this clone: Distinct nucleotide sequences in the sample also encode this CDR3. This chain joins TRBV10-3 and TRBJ2-5; 9 bases align to TRBD1. Germline values: CDR1 ENHRY, CDR2 SYGVKD. The CDR3 contains 14 residues. V gave up 3 bases and J gave up 5 bases; unmatched junction bases: 4. The CDR3: CAISETGGRETQYF. The CDR3 DNA is TGTGCCATCAGTGAAACAGGGGGCCGGGAGACCCAGTACTTC.